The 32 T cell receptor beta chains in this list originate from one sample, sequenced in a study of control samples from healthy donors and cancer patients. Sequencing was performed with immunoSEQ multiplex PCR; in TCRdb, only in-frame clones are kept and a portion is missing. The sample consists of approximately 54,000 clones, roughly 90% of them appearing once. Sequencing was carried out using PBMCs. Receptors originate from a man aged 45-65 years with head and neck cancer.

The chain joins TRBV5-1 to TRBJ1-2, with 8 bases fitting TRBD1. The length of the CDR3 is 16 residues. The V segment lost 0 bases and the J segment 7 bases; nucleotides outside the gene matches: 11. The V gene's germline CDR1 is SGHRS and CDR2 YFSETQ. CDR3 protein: CASSLGTQGARVGYTF. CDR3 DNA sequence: TGCGCCAGCAGCTTGGGGACTCAGGGGGCGCGGGTTGGCTACACCTTC.

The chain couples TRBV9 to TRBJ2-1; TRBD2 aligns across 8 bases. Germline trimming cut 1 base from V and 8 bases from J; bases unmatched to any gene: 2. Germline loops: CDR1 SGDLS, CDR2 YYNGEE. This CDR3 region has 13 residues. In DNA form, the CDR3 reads TGTGCCAGCAGCGTATGGCGGGGGGATGAGCAGTTCTTC. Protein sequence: CASSVWRGDEQFF.

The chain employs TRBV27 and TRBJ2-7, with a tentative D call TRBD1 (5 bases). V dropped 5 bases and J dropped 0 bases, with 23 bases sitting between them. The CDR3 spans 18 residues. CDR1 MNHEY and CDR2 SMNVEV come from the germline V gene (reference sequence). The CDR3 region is CASSPDPAQGRSSYEQYF. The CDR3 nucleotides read TGTGCCAGCAGTCCGGACCCCGCTCAGGGAAGGAGCTCCTACGAGCAGTACTTC.

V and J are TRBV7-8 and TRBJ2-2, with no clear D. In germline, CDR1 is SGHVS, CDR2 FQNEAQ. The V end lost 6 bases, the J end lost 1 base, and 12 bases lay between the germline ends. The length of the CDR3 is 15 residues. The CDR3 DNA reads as TGTGCCAGCAGTCGAACTATGTGGAACACCGGGGAGCTGTTTTTT. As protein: CASSRTMWNTGELFF.

Here the CDR3 DNA reads TGTGCCAGCAGCCTAGCGGGAACCTACGAGCAGTACTTC. It yields the protein CASSLAGTYEQYF. The chain combines TRBV5-4 with TRBJ2-7, with 9 positions matching TRBD2. Germline V gene sequence: CDR1 SGHNT, CDR2 YYREEE (reference sequence). With V trimmed by 4 bases and J by 2 bases, 1 base remained unmatched. This CDR3 is 13 amino acids long. The full variable domain, completed using reference TRBV5-4 and TRBJ2-7, is ETGVTQSPTHLIKTRGQQVTLRCSSQSGHNTVSWYQQALGQGPQFIFQYYREEENGRGNFPPRFSGLQFPNYSSELNVNALELDDSALYLCASSLAGTYEQYFGPGTRLTVT.

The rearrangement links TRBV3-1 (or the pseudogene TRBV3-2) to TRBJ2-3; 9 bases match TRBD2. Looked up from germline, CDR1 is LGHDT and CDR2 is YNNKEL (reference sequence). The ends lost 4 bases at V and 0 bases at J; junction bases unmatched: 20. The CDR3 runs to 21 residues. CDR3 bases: TGTGCCAGCAGCCCACCTGTGTCCCGGGACAGTGGACTAGCGAGCACAGATACGCAGTATTTT. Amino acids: CASSPPVSRDSGLASTDTQYF.

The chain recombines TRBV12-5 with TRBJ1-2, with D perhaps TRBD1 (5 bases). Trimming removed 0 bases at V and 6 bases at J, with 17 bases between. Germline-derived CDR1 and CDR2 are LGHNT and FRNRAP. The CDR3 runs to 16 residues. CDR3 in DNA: TGTGCTAGTGGTTTGGTCCGACAATGGGGCGGTGATGGCTACACCTTC. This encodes CASGLVRQWGGDGYTF.

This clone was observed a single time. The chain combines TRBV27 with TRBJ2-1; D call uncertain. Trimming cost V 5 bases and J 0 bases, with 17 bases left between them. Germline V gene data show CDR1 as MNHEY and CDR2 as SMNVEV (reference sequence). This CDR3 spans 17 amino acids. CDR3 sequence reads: CASSPDQDLFSYNEQFF. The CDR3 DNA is TGTGCCAGCAGTCCTGACCAGGACCTCTTCTCCTACAATGAGCAGTTCTTC.

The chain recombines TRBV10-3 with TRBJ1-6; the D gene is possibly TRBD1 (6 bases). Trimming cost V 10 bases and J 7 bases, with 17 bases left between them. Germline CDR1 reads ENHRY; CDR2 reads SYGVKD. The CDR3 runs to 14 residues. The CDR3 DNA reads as TGTGCCAACCAGCAGGACAGCAAGAATTCACCCCTCCACTTT. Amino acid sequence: CANQQDSKNSPLHF.

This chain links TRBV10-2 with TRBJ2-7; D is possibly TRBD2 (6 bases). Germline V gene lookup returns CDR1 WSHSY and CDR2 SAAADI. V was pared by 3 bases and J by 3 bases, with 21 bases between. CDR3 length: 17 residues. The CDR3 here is CASSDTGTPGKVYEQYF. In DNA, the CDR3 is TGCGCCAGCAGTGACACCGGGACTCCCGGGAAGGTCTACGAGCAGTACTTC.

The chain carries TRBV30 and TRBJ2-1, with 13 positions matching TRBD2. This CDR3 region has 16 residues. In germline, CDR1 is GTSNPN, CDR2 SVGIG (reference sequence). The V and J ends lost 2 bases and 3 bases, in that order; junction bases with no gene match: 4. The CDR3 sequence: CAWSPGLAGVYNEQFF. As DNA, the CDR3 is TGTGCCTGGAGTCCCGGACTAGCGGGGGTCTACAATGAGCAGTTCTTC.

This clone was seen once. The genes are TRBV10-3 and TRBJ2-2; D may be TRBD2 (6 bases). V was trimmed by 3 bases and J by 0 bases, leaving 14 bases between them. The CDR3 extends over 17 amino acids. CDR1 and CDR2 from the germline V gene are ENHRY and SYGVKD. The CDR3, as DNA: TGTGCCATCAGTGAAGGAGGGTTAAGCGCGAACACCGGGGAGCTGTTTTTT. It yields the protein CAISEGGLSANTGELFF.

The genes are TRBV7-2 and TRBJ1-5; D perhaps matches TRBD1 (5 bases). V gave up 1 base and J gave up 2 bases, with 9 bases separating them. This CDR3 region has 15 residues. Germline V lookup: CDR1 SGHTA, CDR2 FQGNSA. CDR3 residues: CASSLGGEGNQPQHF. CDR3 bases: TGTGCCAGCAGCTTAGGGGGGGAAGGCAATCAGCCCCAGCATTTT.

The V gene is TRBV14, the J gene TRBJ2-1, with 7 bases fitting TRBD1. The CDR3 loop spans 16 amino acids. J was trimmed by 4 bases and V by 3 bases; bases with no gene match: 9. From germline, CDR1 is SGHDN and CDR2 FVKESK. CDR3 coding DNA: TGTGCCAGCAGCCACGGAACAGGGGTGGTTTACAATGAGCAGTTCTTC. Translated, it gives CASSHGTGVVYNEQFF.

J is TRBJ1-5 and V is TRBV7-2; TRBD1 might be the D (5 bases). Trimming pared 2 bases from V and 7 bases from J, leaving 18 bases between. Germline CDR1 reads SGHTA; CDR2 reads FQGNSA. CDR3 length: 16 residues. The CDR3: CASSLYGTQVRQPQHF. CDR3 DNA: TGTGCCAGCAGCTTATATGGGACCCAGGTGCGACAGCCCCAGCATTTT.

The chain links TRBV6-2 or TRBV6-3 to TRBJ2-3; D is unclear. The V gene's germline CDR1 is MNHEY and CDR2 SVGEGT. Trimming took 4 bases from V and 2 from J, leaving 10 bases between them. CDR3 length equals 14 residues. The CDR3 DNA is TGTGCCAGCAGTTCAATTGGCCTCACAGATACGCAGTATTTT. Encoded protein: CASSSIGLTDTQYF.

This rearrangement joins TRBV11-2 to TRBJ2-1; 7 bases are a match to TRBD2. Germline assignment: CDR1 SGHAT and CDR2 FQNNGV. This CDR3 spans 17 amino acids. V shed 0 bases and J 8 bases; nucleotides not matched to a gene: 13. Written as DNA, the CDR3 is TGTGCCAGCAGCTTAGATCCGGGGCCAAGCGGGACCGATGAGCAGTTCTTC. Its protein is CASSLDPGPSGTDEQFF.

For the CDR3, the DNA is TGTGCTAGTGGTTTGGTACGGGACAGGGAGGGCAATCAGCCCCAGCATTTT. Protein product: CASGLVRDREGNQPQHF. The chain joins TRBV12-5 to TRBJ1-5; 9 bases are shared with TRBD1. After removal of 0 bases from V and 2 bases from J, the junction contained 5 bases not matched to a gene. Per germline, CDR1 LGHNT and CDR2 FRNRAP. The CDR3 totals 17 residues.

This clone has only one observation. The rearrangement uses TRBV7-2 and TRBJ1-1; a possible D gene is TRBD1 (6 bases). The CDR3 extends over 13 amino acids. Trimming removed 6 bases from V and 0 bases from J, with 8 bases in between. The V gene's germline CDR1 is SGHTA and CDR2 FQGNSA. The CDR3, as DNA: TGTGCCAGCAGGACAGGTGTGAACACTGAAGCTTTCTTT. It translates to CASRTGVNTEAFF.

The CDR3 loop is CASSLGGGHEQYF. CDR3 in DNA: TGTGCCAGCAGTTTGGGGGGAGGCCACGAGCAGTACTTC. The V call is TRBV28, the J call TRBJ2-7, with D possibly being TRBD2 (6 bases). V was clipped by 3 bases and J by 5 bases, with 11 bases between them. The germline V gene has CDR1 MDHEN and CDR2 SYDVKM. This CDR3 has 13 amino acids.

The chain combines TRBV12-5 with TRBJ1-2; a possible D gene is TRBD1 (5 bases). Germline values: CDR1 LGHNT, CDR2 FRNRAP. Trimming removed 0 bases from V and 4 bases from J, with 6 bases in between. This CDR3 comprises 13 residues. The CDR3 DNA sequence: TGTGCTAGTGGTTTGGTCGACAGCTATGGCTACACCTTC. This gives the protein CASGLVDSYGYTF.

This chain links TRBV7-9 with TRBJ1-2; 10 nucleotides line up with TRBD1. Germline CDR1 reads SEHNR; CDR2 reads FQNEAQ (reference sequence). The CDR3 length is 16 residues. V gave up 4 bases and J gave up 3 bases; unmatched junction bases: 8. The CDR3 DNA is TGTGCCAGCAGCTCGACCGGGACAGGGGCGGACTATGGCTACACCTTC. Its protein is CASSSTGTGADYGYTF.

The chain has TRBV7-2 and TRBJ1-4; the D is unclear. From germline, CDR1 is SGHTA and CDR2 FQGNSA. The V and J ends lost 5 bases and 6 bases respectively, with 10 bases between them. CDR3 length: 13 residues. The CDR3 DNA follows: TGTGCCAGCAGCCGCGCCCTCGATGAAAAACTGTTTTTT. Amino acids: CASSRALDEKLFF.

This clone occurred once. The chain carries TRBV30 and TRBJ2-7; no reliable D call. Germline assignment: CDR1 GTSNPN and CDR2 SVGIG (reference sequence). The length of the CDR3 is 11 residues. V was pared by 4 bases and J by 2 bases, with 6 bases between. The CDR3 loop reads CAWKGPYEQYF. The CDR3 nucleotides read TGTGCCTGGAAAGGCCCCTACGAGCAGTACTTC.

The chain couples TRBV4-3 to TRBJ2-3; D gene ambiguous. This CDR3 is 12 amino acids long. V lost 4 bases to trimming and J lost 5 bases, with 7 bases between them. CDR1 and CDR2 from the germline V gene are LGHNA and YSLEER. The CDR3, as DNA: TGCGCCAGCAGCCTCGTAGGAGATACGCAGTATTTT. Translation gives CASSLVGDTQYF.

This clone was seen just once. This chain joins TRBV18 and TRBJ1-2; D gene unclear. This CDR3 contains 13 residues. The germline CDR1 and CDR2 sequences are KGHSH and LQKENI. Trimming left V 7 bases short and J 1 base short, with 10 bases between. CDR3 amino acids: CASLRANNYGYTF. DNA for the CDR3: TGTGCCAGCTTGAGGGCTAATAACTATGGCTACACCTTC.

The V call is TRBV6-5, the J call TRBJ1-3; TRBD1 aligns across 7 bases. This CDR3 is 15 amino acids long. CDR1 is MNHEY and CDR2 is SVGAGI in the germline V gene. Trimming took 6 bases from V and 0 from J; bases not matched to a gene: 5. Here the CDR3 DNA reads TGTGCCAGCAGGAGCAGGGGGATCTCTGGAAACACCATATATTTT. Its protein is CASRSRGISGNTIYF.

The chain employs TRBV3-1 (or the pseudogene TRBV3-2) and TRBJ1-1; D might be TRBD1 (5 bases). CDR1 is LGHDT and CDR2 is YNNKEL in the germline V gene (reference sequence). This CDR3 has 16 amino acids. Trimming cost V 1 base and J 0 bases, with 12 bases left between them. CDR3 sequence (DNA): TGTGCCAGCAGCCAAGGGGGCCGGGAGTTGAACACTGAAGCTTTCTTT. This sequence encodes CASSQGGRELNTEAFF.

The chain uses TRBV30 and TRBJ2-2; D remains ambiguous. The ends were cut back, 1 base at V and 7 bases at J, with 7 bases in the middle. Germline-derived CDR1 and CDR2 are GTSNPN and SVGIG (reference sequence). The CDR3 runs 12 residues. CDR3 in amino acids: CAWSEGIGELFF. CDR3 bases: TGTGCCTGGAGTGAGGGAATCGGGGAGCTGTTTTTT.

The CDR3 is CASTLGTVSNQPQHF. The CDR3 region has the DNA TGTGCCAGTACCCTCGGGACAGTGAGCAATCAGCCCCAGCATTTT. This rearrangement joins TRBV19 to TRBJ1-5, with 7 bases fitting TRBD1. The J segment lost 1 base and the V segment lost 7 bases, leaving 7 bases of the junction unmatched. The germline V gene has CDR1 LNHDA and CDR2 SQIVND (reference sequence). This CDR3 comprises 15 residues.

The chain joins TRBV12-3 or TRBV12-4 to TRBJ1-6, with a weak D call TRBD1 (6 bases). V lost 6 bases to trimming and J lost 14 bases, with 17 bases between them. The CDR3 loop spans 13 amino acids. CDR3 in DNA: TGTGCCAGCAGAGTATCTGGGGGGGCAACCCTCCACTTT. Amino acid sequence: CASRVSGGATLHF.

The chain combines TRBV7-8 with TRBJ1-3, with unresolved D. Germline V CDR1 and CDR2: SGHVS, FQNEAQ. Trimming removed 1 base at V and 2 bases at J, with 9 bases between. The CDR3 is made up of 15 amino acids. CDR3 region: CASSLEGGTGNTIYF. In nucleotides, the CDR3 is TGTGCCAGCAGCTTAGAGGGCGGTACTGGAAACACCATATATTTT. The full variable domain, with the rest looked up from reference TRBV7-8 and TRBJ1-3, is GAGVSQSPRYKVAKRGQDVALRCDPISGHVSLFWYQQALGQGPEFLTYFQNEAQLDKSGLPSDRFFAERPEGSVSTLKIQRTQQEDSAVYLCASSLEGGTGNTIYFGEGSWLTVV.